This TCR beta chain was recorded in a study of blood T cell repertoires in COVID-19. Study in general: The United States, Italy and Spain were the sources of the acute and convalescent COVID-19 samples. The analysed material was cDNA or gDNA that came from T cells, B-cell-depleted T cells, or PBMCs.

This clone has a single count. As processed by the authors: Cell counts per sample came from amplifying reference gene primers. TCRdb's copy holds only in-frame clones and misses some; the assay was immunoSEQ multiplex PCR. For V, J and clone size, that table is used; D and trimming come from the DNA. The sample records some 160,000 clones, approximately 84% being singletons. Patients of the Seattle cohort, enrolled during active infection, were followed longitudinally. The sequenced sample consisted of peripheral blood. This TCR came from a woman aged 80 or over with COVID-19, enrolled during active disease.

CDR3 sequence: CASSPGQAWYF. The CDR3 bases are TGTGCCAGCAGCCCTGGACAGGCTTGGTATTTT. The genes are TRBV12-3 or TRBV12-4 and TRBJ1-3; 7 nucleotides align to TRBD1. The CDR3 totals 11 residues. J gave up 16 bases and V 6 bases, and 9 bases lay outside the gene matches.